Following are 8 T cell receptor beta chains from one sample sequenced in a study of blood T cell repertoires in COVID-19. The assay was immunoSEQ multiplex PCR, and TCRdb's table has in-frame clones only and misses some. There are approximately 130,000 clones in the sample; around 86% occur only once, and 15% to 20% lies in the top ten. Sequences were obtained from peripheral blood. The receptor source for this set is a woman between 45 and 65 years old who had recovered from COVID-19.

The V and J genes are TRBV7-2 and TRBJ2-7, with TRBD1 identical over 10 bases. This CDR3 comprises 16 residues. Germline V gene data show CDR1 as SGHTA and CDR2 as FQGNSA. V shed 5 bases and J 2 bases; nucleotides not matched to a gene: 9. CDR3 loop: CASSPPGGTGAYEQYF. CDR3 DNA: TGTGCCAGCAGCCCCCCCGGGGGGACAGGGGCCTACGAGCAGTACTTC.

The V gene is TRBV11-2, the J gene TRBJ2-7; 7 bases align to TRBD1. Germline V lookup: CDR1 SGHAT, CDR2 FQNNGV. V was pared by 0 bases and J by 4 bases, with 18 bases of the junction left unmatched. CDR3 size: 19 residues. CDR3 nucleotide sequence: TGTGCCAGCAGCTTAGATGGAAACTCTCTCCGGGACAGACAATACGAGCAGTACTTC. It is translated as CASSLDGNSLRDRQYEQYF.

This chain's CDR3 is CASSLGPGGPEQYF. In DNA, the CDR3 is TGTGCCAGCAGCTTAGGTCCGGGAGGCCCCGAGCAGTACTTC. The V gene is TRBV7-9, the J gene TRBJ2-7; 7 positions agree with TRBD2. From germline, CDR1 is SEHNR and CDR2 FQNEAQ (reference sequence). The J segment lost 6 bases and the V segment lost 1 base, leaving 6 bases of the junction unmatched. The CDR3 consists of 14 residues.

This chain uses TRBV12-3 or TRBV12-4 with TRBJ1-5; 8 nucleotides line up with TRBD1. V was clipped by 5 bases and J by 11 bases; unmatched bases: 5. This CDR3 has 12 residues. Written as DNA, the CDR3 is TGTGCCAGCAGTAGGGGACAGGTTGCCCAGCATTTT. Its protein is CASSRGQVAQHF.

The rearrangement uses TRBV5-1 and TRBJ1-4, with a possible D match to TRBD1 (6 bases). V was pared by 0 bases and J by 8 bases, with 14 bases between. The CDR3 is made up of 15 amino acids. The germline V gene encodes CDR1 SGHRS and CDR2 YFSETQ. For the CDR3, the DNA is TGCGCCAGCAGCTTGGGATCCCGAGGGGGAGAAAAACTGTTTTTT. As protein: CASSLGSRGGEKLFF.

This chain uses TRBV4-3 with TRBJ1-4; TRBD1 agrees at 7 bases. Germline-derived CDR1 and CDR2 are LGHNA and YSLEER. The CDR3 totals 15 residues. Trimming at V came to 0 bases and at J to 7 bases, leaving 5 bases not matched to a gene. As DNA, the CDR3 is TGCGCCAGCAGCCAAGATGGCAGGGGGTCTGAAAAACTGTTTTTT. Residues: CASSQDGRGSEKLFF.

V is TRBV25-1 and J is TRBJ1-5, with D perhaps TRBD1 (5 bases). The germline gives CDR1 MGHDK, CDR2 SYGVNS. This CDR3 is built from 13 residues. Trimming shortened V by 4 bases and J by 7 bases, and 11 bases separated the two germline ends. The CDR3 spells CASSGREGQPQHF. The CDR3, as DNA: TGTGCCAGCAGTGGCCGGGAGGGGCAGCCCCAGCATTTT. Full variable domain (rest looked up from reference TRBV25-1 and TRBJ1-5): EADIYQTPRYLVIGTGKKITLECSQTMGHDKMYWYQQDPGMELHLIHYSYGVNSTEKGDLSSESTVSRIRTEHFPLTLESARPSHTSQYLCASSGREGQPQHFGDGTRLSIL.

V and J are TRBV18 and TRBJ2-5; D gene unclear. Germline V gives CDR1 KGHSH, CDR2 LQKENI. CDR3 size: 14 residues. Trimming took off 3 bases at V and 5 bases at J, with 13 bases between the two ends. CDR3 amino acids: CASSPVGIRETQYF. CDR3 bases: TGTGCCAGCTCACCCGTCGGTATACGGGAGACCCAGTACTTC.